Shown below are 17 T cell receptor beta chains from a single sample sequenced in a study of shared clonotypes between healthy human individuals. Generated by immunoSEQ multiplex PCR, the TCRdb table keeps only in-frame clones and is missing some. Among some 2,500,000 clones listed, under 95% were seen once. Sequencing was carried out using naive CD4+ T cells from PBMCs. Subset defined: CD45RA+ positively selected. Every receptor here comes from a man between 18 and 35 years old in good health. Some clones in this sample may be carry-over from other donors' samples.

This clone was observed a single time. The chain links TRBV7-9 to TRBJ1-3; 7 nucleotides agree with TRBD1. V lost 3 bases to trimming and J lost 14 bases; unmatched junction nucleotides: 13. Germline V gene sequence: CDR1 SEHNR, CDR2 FQNEAQ (reference sequence). This CDR3 comprises 14 residues. For the CDR3, the DNA is TGTGCCAGCAGCTTCGGGACAGCCGGCGAGTCCGTATATTTT. Translating gives CASSFGTAGESVYF.

The chain uses TRBV6-5 and TRBJ2-5; D not certain. The CDR3 covers 16 residues. CDR1 and CDR2 from the germline V gene are MNHEY and SVGAGI. V shed 1 base and J shed 7 bases, with 19 bases lying between them. The DNA for the CDR3 is TGTGCCAGCAGTTACTTGGCCGACTGGGAACCCAGGACCCAGTACTTC. It translates to CASSYLADWEPRTQYF.

This clone showed up just once. Other DNA sequences in the sample encode the same CDR3. The chain is built from TRBV5-1 and TRBJ2-6; D is unresolved. Germline V gives CDR1 SGHRS, CDR2 YFSETQ. The CDR3 is 15 residues long. V lost 0 bases and J lost 2, with 6 bases in between. CDR3 DNA: TGCGCCAGCAGCTTGGAGGGTACTGGGGCCAACGTCCTGACTTTC. Its protein product is CASSLEGTGANVLTF.

This rearrangement joins TRBV2 to TRBJ1-3; D ambiguous. Trimming pared 6 bases from V and 4 bases from J, leaving 7 bases between. Germline V gives CDR1 SNHLY, CDR2 FYNNEI. This CDR3 is 12 amino acids long. CDR3 protein: CASSPAGNTIYF. CDR3 nucleotides: TGTGCCAGCAGCCCAGCGGGAAACACCATATATTTT.

The DNA for the CDR3 is TGTGCCACACGGGAAGGACTAGCGGACTACGAGCAGTACTTC. It is translated as CATREGLADYEQYF. This sequence joins TRBV6-5 and TRBJ2-7; 10 bases are a match to TRBD2. CDR1 is MNHEY, CDR2 SVGAGI, per germline. Losses at the gene ends were 10 bases for V and 3 bases for J; bases not matched to a gene: 9. This CDR3 region has 14 residues.

The rearrangement uses TRBV5-1 and TRBJ2-5; D is possibly TRBD2 (5 bases). Germline-derived CDR1 and CDR2 are SGHRS and YFSETQ. V lost 7 bases and J 4 bases, leaving 14 bases between the germline ends. The CDR3 runs 13 residues. CDR3 amino acids: CASCPPGSETQYF. The CDR3 DNA reads TGCGCCAGCTGCCCGCCGGGATCAGAGACCCAGTACTTC.

With respect to this clone: The identical CDR3 is also encoded by other nucleotide sequences in the sample. The chain links TRBV6-1 to TRBJ1-2; D unresolved. Between the trimmed V and J ends, which lost 0 bases and 2 bases, there was a span of 7 bases. The germline CDR1 and CDR2 sequences are MNHNS and SASEGT. The length of the CDR3 is 14 residues. CDR3 residues: CASSEAGRNYGYTF. The CDR3, as DNA: TGTGCCAGCAGTGAAGCCGGCAGGAACTATGGCTACACCTTC.

This chain links TRBV2 with TRBJ2-1, with 16 bases identical to TRBD2. The germline gives CDR1 SNHLY, CDR2 FYNNEI. J was trimmed by 7 bases and V by 6 bases; bases with no gene match: 6. This CDR3 has 16 amino acids. The CDR3 here is CASRLGLAGGSNEQFF. The DNA for the CDR3 is TGTGCCAGCAGGCTGGGACTAGCGGGAGGGTCGAATGAGCAGTTCTTC.

This clone was detected once. The chain links TRBV11-1 to TRBJ2-7; TRBD1 matches at 9 bases. This CDR3 has 13 amino acids. The ends lost 5 bases at V and 2 bases at J; junction bases unmatched: 1. Germline V gene lookup returns CDR1 SGHAT and CDR2 FQDESV (reference sequence). The CDR3 loop is CASSRDRAYEQYF. The CDR3, as DNA: TGTGCCAGCAGCCGGGACAGGGCCTACGAGCAGTACTTC. Based on the CDR3 plus reference TRBV11-1 and TRBJ2-7, the full variable domain is EAEVAQSPRYKITEKSQAVAFWCDPISGHATLYWYRQILGQGPELLVQFQDESVVDDSQLPKDRFSAERLKGVDSTLKIQPAELGDSAMYLCASSRDRAYEQYFGPGTRLTVT.

The chain links TRBV7-8 to TRBJ2-2; 7 bases map to TRBD2. J was trimmed by 5 bases and V by 5 bases; bases with no gene match: 20. Germline loops: CDR1 SGHVS, CDR2 FQNEAQ. The CDR3 length is 19 residues. CDR3 amino acids: CASSPRRWRRGSGTGELFF. As DNA, the CDR3 is TGTGCCAGCAGCCCACGTCGGTGGCGACGCGGGAGTGGGACCGGGGAGCTGTTTTTT.

For this clone: A clone one base away is much larger, so this may be a read error. Other DNA sequences in the sample encode the same CDR3. The V gene is TRBV7-6, the J gene TRBJ1-1; D gene uncertain. The CDR3 consists of 13 residues. With 2 bases removed from V and 1 base from J, the gap between germline ends came to 5 bases. CDR1 and CDR2 from the germline V gene are SGHVS and FNYEAQ. The CDR3 loop reads CASSLRQNTEAFF. As DNA, the CDR3 is TGTGCCAGCAGCTTAAGGCAGAACACTGAAGCTTTCTTT.

This chain uses TRBV7-9 with TRBJ2-2; unclear D gene. There are 14 residues in the CDR3. Germline assignment: CDR1 SEHNR and CDR2 FQNEAQ (reference sequence). V was shortened by 1 base and J by 1 base, with 4 bases between the two germline ends. CDR3 residues: CASSLDGNTGELFF. The CDR3 DNA reads TGTGCCAGCAGCTTAGATGGGAACACCGGGGAGCTGTTTTTT.

The chain combines TRBV7-2 with TRBJ2-2; 9 bases fit TRBD2. Germline lookup yields CDR1 SGHTA and CDR2 FQGNSA. The CDR3 length is 15 residues. The V gene end was trimmed by 3 bases and the J gene end by 3 bases; junction bases not matched to a gene: 2. The CDR3 region has the DNA TGTGCCAGCAGCTTTGCGGGAGGGCACACCGGGGAGCTGTTTTTT. This encodes CASSFAGGHTGELFF. The full variable domain, completed using reference TRBV7-2 and TRBJ2-2, is GAGVSQSPSNKVTEKGKDVELRCDPISGHTALYWYRQSLGQGLEFLIYFQGNSAPDKSGLPSDRFSAERTGGSVSTLTIQRTQQEDSAVYLCASSFAGGHTGELFFGEGSRLTVL.

With respect to this clone: Other DNA sequences from this sample encode an identical CDR3 as well. The chain recombines TRBV7-3 with TRBJ2-3, with 7 bases identical to TRBD2. Germline CDR1 SGHTA, CDR2 FQGTGA. V trimming: 3 bases; J trimming: 3 bases; junction bases outside the gene matches: 3. The CDR3 loop spans 14 amino acids. The CDR3 DNA is TGTGCCAGCAGCTTTAGCGGGCTGACAGATACGCAGTATTTT. Protein: CASSFSGLTDTQYF.

The chain links TRBV4-2 to TRBJ1-5; TRBD1 matches 9 bases. This CDR3 has 16 amino acids. Germline CDR1 LGHNA, CDR2 YNFKEQ. V lost 2 bases, J lost 2 bases, and 4 bases stayed unmatched. This CDR3 reads CASSQRQGEGNQPQHF. DNA of the CDR3: TGTGCCAGCAGCCAACGACAGGGGGAGGGCAATCAGCCCCAGCATTTT.

This chain uses TRBV15 with TRBJ2-5, with TRBD1 matching 7 bases. Germline CDR1 is LNHNV and CDR2 is YYDKDF (reference sequence). The CDR3 sequence is 13 residues long. Germline trimming cut 8 bases from V and 5 bases from J; bases unmatched to any gene: 8. This CDR3 reads CATQIGGGETQYF. The DNA for the CDR3 is TGTGCCACCCAAATAGGGGGCGGGGAGACCCAGTACTTC.

The V gene is TRBV5-1, the J gene TRBJ2-3; 10 nucleotides line up with TRBD2. CDR3 size: 14 residues. The V gene's germline CDR1 is SGHRS and CDR2 YFSETQ. J gave up 5 bases and V 2 bases, and 2 bases lay outside the gene matches. CDR3 protein: CASSLLAGQDTQYF. The CDR3 region has the DNA TGCGCCAGCAGCTTACTAGCGGGACAAGATACGCAGTATTTT.